These 30 T cell receptor beta chains were sequenced from one sample in a study of T cell responses to AZD1222 COVID-19 vaccine. Repertoires were generated with immunoSEQ multiplex PCR, while TCRdb's copy carries only in-frame clones and drops some. The sample has some 150,000 clones; approximately 88% are singletons. The sequencing here drew on peripheral blood, taken on day 0 of AZD1222 vaccination. The source of these receptors is an adult in good health.

This chain connects TRBV7-6 to TRBJ2-3; maybe TRBD2 (6 bases). Germline values: CDR1 SGHVS, CDR2 FNYEAQ. Trimming shortened V by 5 bases and J by 6 bases, and 18 bases separated the two germline ends. This CDR3 contains 15 residues. CDR3 protein: CASSPGPTSIDTQYF. The CDR3 DNA reads TGTGCCAGCAGCCCGGGTCCGACTAGTATCGATACGCAGTATTTT.

This chain links TRBV5-1 with TRBJ1-5, with no clear D. This CDR3 is built from 14 residues. Germline V CDR1 and CDR2: SGHRS, YFSETQ. V lost 5 bases to trimming and J lost 5 bases, with 14 bases between them. The CDR3: CASSPAVGYQPQHF. The CDR3 DNA reads TGCGCCAGCAGTCCGGCGGTGGGATATCAGCCCCAGCATTTT.

This CDR3 is CASSRQGGSGELFF. The DNA of the CDR3 is TGTGCCAGCAGCCGACAGGGAGGTAGCGGGGAGCTGTTTTTT. The chain links TRBV9 to TRBJ2-2; tentatively, D is TRBD1 (7 bases). In germline, CDR1 is SGDLS, CDR2 YYNGEE. This CDR3 spans 14 amino acids. V was trimmed by 4 bases and J by 7 bases, leaving 14 bases between them.

The chain joins TRBV7-2 to TRBJ2-1; the D gene is possibly TRBD2 (5 bases). The germline V and J ends were trimmed by 5 bases and 4 bases, with 12 bases remaining between them. The CDR3 extends over 14 amino acids. Looked up from germline, CDR1 is SGHTA and CDR2 is FQGNSA. The CDR3 DNA sequence: TGTGCCAGCAGCATCGGACGGGGATACAATGAGCAGTTCTTC. This sequence encodes CASSIGRGYNEQFF.

The chain links TRBV5-4 to TRBJ2-1; no clear D. The V end lost 0 bases, the J end lost 7 bases, and 8 bases lay between the germline ends. CDR1 SGHNT and CDR2 YYREEE come from the germline V gene (reference sequence). The CDR3 extends over 13 amino acids. The DNA for the CDR3 is TGTGCCAGCAGCTTGGATCTTATGAATGAGCAGTTCTTC. Amino acids: CASSLDLMNEQFF.

The chain combines TRBV29-1 with TRBJ2-1; 11 bases fit TRBD2. From germline, CDR1 is SQVTM and CDR2 ANQGSEA. Trimming at V came to 6 bases and at J to 0 bases, leaving 10 bases not matched to a gene. The CDR3 totals 17 residues. For the CDR3, the DNA is TGCAGCGTGCCCTTAGCGGGAGGGCCATCCTCCTACAATGAGCAGTTCTTC. Amino acids: CSVPLAGGPSSYNEQFF.

This sequence joins TRBV12-3 or TRBV12-4 and TRBJ1-2; possible D gene TRBD1, 6 bases. The CDR3 extends over 13 amino acids. V was cut by 1 base and J by 5 bases, with 8 bases left in between. The CDR3 DNA sequence: TGTGCCAGCAGTTTAGGGCAGGGGTATGGCTACACCTTC. Its translation: CASSLGQGYGYTF.

This clone was seen a single time. V usage is TRBV24-1 and J usage is TRBJ2-1; D is possibly TRBD2 (5 bases). The V end was cut by 5 bases, the J end by 9 bases, with 19 bases between. The CDR3 totals 15 residues. Germline values: CDR1 KGHDR, CDR2 SFDVKD. The CDR3 sequence: CATSGPLGSVGEQFF. In DNA, the CDR3 is TGTGCCACCAGTGGCCCCCTGGGGAGCGTGGGTGAGCAGTTCTTC.

The chain uses TRBV11-2 and TRBJ2-1; a weak D match, TRBD2 (6 bases). Trimming left V 0 bases short and J 0 bases short, with 12 bases between. CDR1 SGHAT and CDR2 FQNNGV come from the germline V gene. The CDR3 length is 17 residues. The CDR3 DNA reads TGTGCCAGCAGCTTAGACGCGGGAATGGGCTCCTACAATGAGCAGTTCTTC. Amino acids: CASSLDAGMGSYNEQFF.

The V and J genes are TRBV5-1 and TRBJ1-3; D is uncertain. V lost 2 bases, J lost 4 bases, and 7 bases lay in between. This CDR3 has 13 amino acids. Germline V CDR1 and CDR2: SGHRS, YFSETQ. In nucleotides, the CDR3 is TGCGCCAGCAGCTTACCGGGGGGAAACACCATATATTTT. Translation gives CASSLPGGNTIYF. Together with reference TRBV5-1 and TRBJ1-3, the CDR3 gives the full variable domain: KAGVTQTPRYLIKTRGQQVTLSCSPISGHRSVSWYQQTPGQGLQFLFEYFSETQRNKGNFPGRFSGRQFSNSRSEMNVSTLELGDSALYLCASSLPGGNTIYFGEGSWLTVV.

The gene calls are TRBV5-1 and TRBJ1-1; D is perhaps TRBD1 (5 bases). Germline CDR1 SGHRS, CDR2 YFSETQ. Between the trimmed V and J ends, which lost 4 bases and 0 bases, there was a span of 19 bases. The CDR3 is 17 amino acids. CDR3 bases: TGCGCCAGCAGCCCGTACCCTTCGACAGACATGAACACTGAAGCTTTCTTT. It codes for CASSPYPSTDMNTEAFF.

This clone was detected only once. The V and J genes are TRBV15 and TRBJ1-6; unclear D gene. Between the trimmed V and J ends, which lost 0 bases and 9 bases, there was a span of 6 bases. The germline gives CDR1 LNHNV, CDR2 YYDKDF (reference sequence). This CDR3 spans 13 amino acids. The CDR3 DNA sequence: TGTGCCACCAGCAGAGATCTCAGTTCACCCCTCCACTTT. It is translated as CATSRDLSSPLHF.

The gene calls are TRBV4-1 and TRBJ1-6, with D unresolved. V was shortened by 0 bases and J by 11 bases, with 11 bases between the two germline ends. Germline V CDR1 and CDR2: MGHRA, YSYEKL. This CDR3 region has 14 residues. The chain's CDR3 is CASSQEARSPPLHF. In nucleotides, the CDR3 is TGCGCCAGCAGCCAAGAAGCAAGGAGTCCACCCCTCCACTTT.

In this sample, this clone turned up once. This chain joins TRBV30 and TRBJ1-2; D is perhaps TRBD1 (5 bases). Germline-derived CDR1 and CDR2 are GTSNPN and SVGIG (reference sequence). Trimming removed 0 bases from V and 4 bases from J, with 15 bases in between. This CDR3 has 15 amino acids. The CDR3 spells CAWSVGTWGTYGYTF. The CDR3 DNA follows: TGTGCCTGGAGTGTGGGGACCTGGGGGACCTATGGCTACACCTTC.

V usage is TRBV27 and J usage is TRBJ1-4, with D unclear. CDR1 and CDR2 from the germline V gene are MNHEY and SMNVEV (reference sequence). CDR3 length equals 13 residues. V lost 1 base and J 6 bases, leaving 6 bases between the germline ends. CDR3: CASSLFRDEKLFF. CDR3 nucleotide sequence: TGTGCCAGCAGTTTATTTAGGGATGAAAAACTGTTTTTT.

The V call is TRBV7-9, the J call TRBJ1-6; 8 nucleotides agree with TRBD1. The CDR3 sequence is 18 residues long. With V trimmed by 0 bases and J by 6 bases, 10 bases remained unmatched. From germline, CDR1 is SEHNR and CDR2 FQNEAQ (reference sequence). The CDR3 reads CASSLAGLGQGSNSPLHF. CDR3 DNA: TGTGCCAGCAGCTTAGCGGGCCTTGGACAGGGTAGTAATTCACCCCTCCACTTT.

The sample holds a few counts of this clone. This chain links TRBV6-4 with TRBJ2-1; 10 nucleotides agree with TRBD2. Germline trimming cut 6 bases from V and 4 bases from J; bases unmatched to any gene: 6. Germline values: CDR1 MRHNA, CDR2 SNTAGT. CDR3 length equals 15 residues. CDR3 sequence (DNA): TGTGCCAGCAGCCCCCTAGCGGGGGATTACAATGAGCAGTTCTTC. Translating it yields CASSPLAGDYNEQFF.

J is TRBJ2-7 and V is TRBV6-5; D may be TRBD2 (7 bases). Trimming removed 6 bases from V and 7 bases from J, with 22 bases in between. The V gene's germline CDR1 is MNHEY and CDR2 SVGAGI. This CDR3 spans 15 amino acids. The CDR3: CASRLQGGTRGEQYF. Written as DNA, the CDR3 is TGTGCCAGCAGACTACAGGGAGGGACCCGCGGGGAGCAGTACTTC.

CDR3 in DNA: TGTGCCAGCAGCCAATACGCAGGGGGGAACACTGAAGCTTTCTTT. This translates into CASSQYAGGNTEAFF. The gene calls are TRBV4-2 and TRBJ1-1; 7 bases map to TRBD1. With 2 bases clipped from V and 1 base from J, the junction kept 4 bases outside the gene matches. Per the germline V gene, CDR1 is LGHNA and CDR2 is YNFKEQ. This CDR3 spans 15 amino acids.

The V and J genes are TRBV4-2 and TRBJ2-7; D call uncertain. This CDR3 region has 14 residues. Trimming stripped 0 bases from V and 2 bases from J, with 8 bases between. CDR1 is LGHNA, CDR2 YNFKEQ, per germline. The CDR3 loop reads CASSQERVTYEQYF. DNA of the CDR3: TGTGCCAGCAGCCAAGAAAGGGTAACCTACGAGCAGTACTTC.

This chain links TRBV7-2 with TRBJ1-5; TRBD1 matches at 9 bases. The V gene end was trimmed by 5 bases and the J gene end by 0 bases; junction bases not matched to a gene: 11. Germline loops: CDR1 SGHTA, CDR2 FQGNSA. The CDR3 length is 18 residues. DNA of the CDR3: TGTGCCAGCAGCCTCCGACCGGGACAGGGTAATAGCAATCAGCCCCAGCATTTT. It encodes CASSLRPGQGNSNQPQHF.

This chain links TRBV6-4 with TRBJ2-1, with D hard to call. V lost 6 bases, J lost 7 bases, and 13 bases lay in between. The CDR3 sequence is 13 residues long. Germline values: CDR1 MRHNA, CDR2 SNTAGT. In DNA form, the CDR3 reads TGTGCCAGCAGCACCACCCCGGAGAATGAGCAGTTCTTC. Protein product: CASSTTPENEQFF.

This chain connects TRBV11-2 to TRBJ2-5, with D possibly being TRBD1 (6 bases). Trimming shortened V by 7 bases and J by 5 bases, and 26 bases separated the two germline ends. The CDR3 spans 17 residues. The germline V gene has CDR1 SGHAT and CDR2 FQNNGV. CDR3 sequence (DNA): TGTGCCAGCACCGATGGTAGGACAGTATCTACCACGGAGACCCAGTACTTC. It translates to CASTDGRTVSTTETQYF.

The V gene is TRBV7-2, the J gene TRBJ2-3; possibly TRBD2 for D (5 bases). Germline V gene lookup returns CDR1 SGHTA and CDR2 FQGNSA. Between the trimmed V and J ends, which lost 6 bases and 2 bases, there was a span of 15 bases. The CDR3 is made up of 15 amino acids. CDR3: CASRRRARDTDTQYF. DNA of the CDR3: TGTGCCAGCAGACGAAGAGCGAGGGACACAGATACGCAGTATTTT.

The chain employs TRBV7-9 and TRBJ2-3, with D unresolved. CDR1 is SEHNR, CDR2 FQNEAQ, per germline (reference sequence). Trimming pared 1 base from V and 0 bases from J, leaving 5 bases between. This CDR3 is built from 14 residues. CDR3 sequence reads: CASSLDLSTDTQYF. CDR3 DNA: TGTGCCAGCAGCTTAGACCTCAGCACAGATACGCAGTATTTT.

The chain combines TRBV7-8 with TRBJ2-1; D might be TRBD2 (6 bases). The germline gives CDR1 SGHVS, CDR2 FQNEAQ. Trimming stripped 3 bases from V and 3 bases from J, with 15 bases between. The CDR3 totals 16 residues. CDR3 protein: CASSLETGDGYNEQFF. CDR3 nucleotide sequence: TGTGCCAGCAGCTTGGAGACGGGGGACGGCTACAATGAGCAGTTCTTC.

This clone was detected only once. The V and J genes are TRBV27 and TRBJ2-3; D tentatively reads TRBD1 or TRBD2 (5 bases each). This CDR3 has 14 amino acids. The V gene lost 1 base and the J gene lost 3 bases, with 8 bases spanning the gap. Germline values: CDR1 MNHEY, CDR2 SMNVEV (reference sequence). CDR3 coding DNA: TGTGCCAGCAGTTTATGGGACGGAACAGATACGCAGTATTTT. Its protein product is CASSLWDGTDTQYF.

This chain connects TRBV15 to TRBJ1-5; D is unresolved. The CDR3 sequence is 15 residues long. Trimming left V 0 bases short and J 0 bases short, with 6 bases between. CDR1 LNHNV and CDR2 YYDKDF come from the germline V gene (reference sequence). CDR3 in amino acids: CATSRERDSNQPQHF. DNA for the CDR3: TGTGCCACCAGCAGAGAGAGGGATAGCAATCAGCCCCAGCATTTT.

CDR3 region: CAYSGTVAAGEKLFF. The DNA of the CDR3 is TGTGCCTATTCCGGGACCGTCGCAGCGGGTGAAAAACTGTTTTTT. The chain combines TRBV30 with TRBJ1-4; a weak D match, TRBD1 (5 bases). Germline CDR1 and CDR2: GTSNPN and SVGIG (reference sequence). The CDR3 covers 15 residues. Trimming left V 7 bases short and J 7 bases short, with 22 bases between.

The V call is TRBV7-2, the J call TRBJ2-7, with 9 bases aligning to TRBD2. Germline loops: CDR1 SGHTA, CDR2 FQGNSA. The CDR3 covers 14 residues. V shed 1 base and J 3 bases; nucleotides not matched to a gene: 1. This CDR3 is CASSLGTSVYEQYF. CDR3 bases: TGTGCCAGCAGCTTAGGGACTAGCGTCTACGAGCAGTACTTC.